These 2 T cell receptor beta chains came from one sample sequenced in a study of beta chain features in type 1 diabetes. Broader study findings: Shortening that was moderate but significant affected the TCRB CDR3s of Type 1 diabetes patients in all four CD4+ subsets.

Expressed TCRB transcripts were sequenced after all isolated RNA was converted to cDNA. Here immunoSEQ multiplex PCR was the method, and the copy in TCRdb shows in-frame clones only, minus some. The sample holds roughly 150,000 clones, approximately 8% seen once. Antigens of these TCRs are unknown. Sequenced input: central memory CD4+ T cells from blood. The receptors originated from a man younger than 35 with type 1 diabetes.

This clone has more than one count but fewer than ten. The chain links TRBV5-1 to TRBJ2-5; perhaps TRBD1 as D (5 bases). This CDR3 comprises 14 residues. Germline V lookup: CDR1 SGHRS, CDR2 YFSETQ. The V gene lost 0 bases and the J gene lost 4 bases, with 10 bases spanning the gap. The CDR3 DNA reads TGCGCCAGCAGCTTGGACAGGATAACAGAGACCCAGTACTTC. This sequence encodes CASSLDRITETQYF.

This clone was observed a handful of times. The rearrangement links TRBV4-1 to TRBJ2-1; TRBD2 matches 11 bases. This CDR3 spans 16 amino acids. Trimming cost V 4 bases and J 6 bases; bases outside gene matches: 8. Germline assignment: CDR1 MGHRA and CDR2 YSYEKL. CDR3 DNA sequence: TGCGCCAGCAGCCCCCGCGGGACTAGCGGTAGCAATGAGCAGTTCTTC. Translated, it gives CASSPRGTSGSNEQFF.